The clone carrying this TCR beta chain is medium-sized by share. How the authors handled the data: Reference gene primer amplification gave estimated nucleated cell counts. The table came from immunoSEQ multiplex PCR; TCRdb's copy has only in-frame clones and leaves some out. D and trimming come from the DNA, and the V and J calls and clone size come from that table. The data show some 130,000 clones, about 85% seen once. The record originates from a study of blood T cell repertoires in COVID-19. Study as a whole: Samples representing acute and convalescent COVID-19 were sourced from the United States, Italy and Spain. From T cells, B-cell-depleted T cells, or PBMCs came the material, which was cDNA or gDNA.

J gave up 10 bases and V 0 bases, and 7 bases lay outside the gene matches. CDR3 size: 14 residues. The V gene's germline CDR1 is SGDLS and CDR2 YYNGEE. Sequencing was carried out using peripheral blood. The clonotype was recovered from a man aged 65 to 85 with acute or convalescent COVID-19. The V and J genes are TRBV9 and TRBJ1-2; 9 bases align to TRBD1. As DNA, the CDR3 is TGTGCCAGCAGCGTAGATTCTGGGACAGGGAACTACACCTTC. It yields the protein CASSVDSGTGNYTF. Complete variable domain (other parts from reference TRBV9 and TRBJ1-2): DSGVTQTPKHLITATGQRVTLRCSPRSGDLSVYWYQQSLDQGLQFLIQYYNGEERAKGNILERFSAQQFPDLHSELNLSSLELGDSALYFCASSVDSGTGNYTFGSGTRLTVV.